This is a list of T cell receptor beta chains from one sample in a study of shared clonotypes between healthy human individuals. Profiling relied on immunoSEQ multiplex PCR, and the TCRdb table lists in-frame clones only, not all of them. The sample carries more than 2,000,000 clones, around nine tenths recorded once. Sequencing was performed on naive CD4+ T cells sorted from blood. The receptors come from a man younger than 35 in good health. The CDR3 runs from the conserved cysteine through the conserved F or W. Fields, in order: CDR3 protein, CDR3 DNA, clone size, CDR3 length, D gene, V gene, J gene. D genes are given only for firm matches. Some rows have no size entry. The others give once, few or many, or a class for an expanded clone.

CASSRQTDNYEQYF	TGTGCCAGCAGCCGACAGACGGATAACTACGAGCAGTACTTC	once	14	.	TRBV5-4	TRBJ2-7
CASSLVAGNDYEQYF	TGCGCCAGCAGCTTGGTGGCAGGGAACGACTACGAGCAGTACTTC	once	15	.	TRBV5-1	TRBJ2-7
CASSSGRGPGEQYF	TGTGCCAGCAGCTCCGGGAGGGGGCCGGGAGAGCAGTACTTC	few	14	.	TRBV7-2	TRBJ2-7
CASSEGGRDIQYF	TGTGCCAGCAGTGAGGGGGGGCGGGACATTCAGTACTTC	.	13	.	TRBV2	TRBJ2-4
CASSLRRTDRPNSPLHF	TGTGCCAGCAGTTTACGGAGGACGGACCGCCCGAATTCACCCCTCCACTTT	.	17	.	TRBV27	TRBJ1-6
CASSLGSGESGNEQFF	TGTGCCAGCAGCTTAGGGTCAGGGGAGAGTGGCAATGAGCAGTTCTTC	.	16	.	TRBV7-2	TRBJ2-1
CASSLESGGKAFF	TGTGCCAGCAGCTTGGAGTCAGGGGGGAAAGCTTTCTTT	.	13	TRBD1	TRBV5-6	TRBJ1-1
CAISESGRTYEQYF	TGTGCCATCAGTGAGTCGGGGAGAACCTACGAGCAGTACTTC	.	14	.	TRBV10-3	TRBJ2-7
CASSQQGNGELFF	TGCGCCAGCAGCCAACAGGGTAACGGGGAGCTGTTTTTT	.	13	.	TRBV4-3	TRBJ2-2
CASSVEGAIIETQYF	TGTGCCAGCAGCGTAGAGGGGGCAATTATTGAGACCCAGTACTTC	.	15	TRBD1	TRBV9	TRBJ2-5
CASSLVTGNTEAFF	TGTGCCAGCAGTTTAGTAACAGGGAACACTGAAGCTTTCTTT	.	14	.	TRBV25-1	TRBJ1-1